The 28 T cell receptor beta chains below come from one sample, sequenced in a study of blood T cell repertoires in COVID-19. Measured with immunoSEQ multiplex PCR; TCRdb has only the in-frame clones, and not every one. The sample gives 60,000 or so clones, 80% to 90% of which show up once; approximately 4.3% is in the top ten. Sequencing input: peripheral blood. Receptors originate from a man in his fifties or sixties with acute or convalescent COVID-19.

The rearrangement uses TRBV2 and TRBJ1-5; tentatively, D is TRBD1 (5 bases). V was clipped by 3 bases and J by 2 bases, with 8 bases between them. The CDR3 contains 14 residues. Germline values: CDR1 SNHLY, CDR2 FYNNEI. CDR3 sequence: CASSEGGGNQPQHF. CDR3 nucleotides: TGTGCCAGCAGTGAGGGAGGGGGCAATCAGCCCCAGCATTTT.

This rearrangement joins TRBV30 to TRBJ2-1, with D maybe TRBD1 (6 bases). This CDR3 spans 13 amino acids. Deletions cut 1 base from V and 7 bases from J, with 11 bases between. Germline V gene data show CDR1 as GTSNPN and CDR2 as SVGIG (reference sequence). CDR3 sequence (DNA): TGTGCCTGGAGTGGGACAGAACCTAATGAGCAGTTCTTC. Its protein is CAWSGTEPNEQFF.

The genes are TRBV2 and TRBJ1-1; 8 positions match TRBD1. Germline V gene sequence: CDR1 SNHLY, CDR2 FYNNEI. The ends lost 7 bases at V and 0 bases at J; junction bases unmatched: 7. The CDR3 sequence is 15 residues long. This CDR3 reads CASTVGQGMNTEAFF. CDR3 nucleotides: TGTGCCAGCACTGTAGGACAGGGAATGAACACTGAAGCTTTCTTT.

V usage is TRBV18 and J usage is TRBJ2-1; 11 bases match TRBD2. Trimming took 4 bases from V and 6 from J; bases not matched to a gene: 8. Germline loops: CDR1 KGHSH, CDR2 LQKENI. The CDR3 extends over 16 amino acids. The CDR3 protein is CASSLTSGIGPNEQFF. The DNA of the CDR3 is TGTGCCAGCTCACTGACTAGCGGGATCGGTCCCAATGAGCAGTTCTTC.

The chain employs TRBV28 and TRBJ1-1, with TRBD1 matching over 9 bases. This CDR3 contains 14 residues. V was clipped by 6 bases and J by 3 bases; unmatched bases: 5. Germline loops: CDR1 MDHEN, CDR2 SYDVKM. The CDR3 DNA is TGTGCCAGCAGCCCGGGACAGGGAGACACTGAAGCTTTCTTT. Translated, it gives CASSPGQGDTEAFF.

The V gene is TRBV5-1, the J gene TRBJ2-3; 7 nucleotides line up with TRBD2. Trimming removed 4 bases from V and 7 bases from J; junction bases left unmatched: 15. The germline CDR1 and CDR2 sequences are SGHRS and YFSETQ. The CDR3 runs 16 residues. Here the CDR3 reads CASSRLQREGRNTQYF. CDR3 DNA: TGCGCCAGCAGCCGCCTCCAGCGGGAAGGCCGAAATACGCAGTATTTT. The full variable domain, its missing parts supplied by reference TRBV5-1 and TRBJ2-3, is KAGVTQTPRYLIKTRGQQVTLSCSPISGHRSVSWYQQTPGQGLQFLFEYFSETQRNKGNFPGRFSGRQFSNSRSEMNVSTLELGDSALYLCASSRLQREGRNTQYFGPGTRLTVL.

The rearrangement uses TRBV18 and TRBJ1-2; 8 nucleotides match TRBD1. From germline, CDR1 is KGHSH and CDR2 LQKENI. This CDR3 has 13 amino acids. The trim removed 6 bases at V and 3 bases at J, leaving 3 bases unmatched. The CDR3 loop is CASSPDRDYGYTF. The CDR3 DNA is TGTGCCAGCTCGCCGGACAGGGACTATGGCTACACCTTC.

The rearrangement uses TRBV2 and TRBJ1-2; 8 bases agree with TRBD1. V shed 6 bases, J shed 1 base, and the junction held 4 bases outside the gene matches. From germline, CDR1 is SNHLY and CDR2 FYNNEI. CDR3 length: 14 amino acids. The CDR3 loop reads CASSRTGNNYGYTF. The DNA for the CDR3 is TGTGCCAGCAGCCGGACAGGGAATAACTATGGCTACACCTTC.

The rearrangement links TRBV6-2 or TRBV6-3 to TRBJ2-7; 7 bases fit TRBD1. This CDR3 has 14 residues. With V trimmed by 6 bases and J by 3 bases, 8 bases remained unmatched. Germline V CDR1 and CDR2: MNHEY, SVGEGT. DNA for the CDR3: TGTGCCAGCAGCCCGGACAGGACCCTCTACGAGCAGTACTTC. It is translated as CASSPDRTLYEQYF.

The chain carries TRBV19 and TRBJ2-1, with 9 bases lining up with TRBD2. The CDR3 runs 16 residues. The ends lost 5 bases at V and 6 bases at J; junction bases unmatched: 11. Germline V gives CDR1 LNHDA, CDR2 SQIVND (reference sequence). CDR3 DNA sequence: TGTGCCAGTAGTGCTTTTGGGGCTAGCGGGGCCAATGAGCAGTTCTTC. This gives the protein CASSAFGASGANEQFF.

V usage is TRBV5-6 and J usage is TRBJ2-2; 9 nucleotides align to TRBD2. The V segment lost 1 base and the J segment 5 bases; nucleotides outside the gene matches: 6. CDR1 SGHDT and CDR2 YYEEEE come from the germline V gene. CDR3 length: 16 amino acids. CDR3 residues: CASSLIRGRATGELFF. Written as DNA, the CDR3 is TGTGCCAGCAGCTTGATACGCGGGAGGGCGACCGGGGAGCTGTTTTTT.

The chain joins TRBV19 to TRBJ2-2; D perhaps matches TRBD1 (6 bases). This CDR3 contains 13 residues. Germline values: CDR1 LNHDA, CDR2 SQIVND (reference sequence). Trimming removed 5 bases from V and 6 bases from J, with 10 bases in between. The CDR3 sequence is CASSSQGPGELFF. In DNA form, the CDR3 reads TGTGCCAGTAGTTCACAGGGACCCGGGGAGCTGTTTTTT.

The rearrangement joins TRBV2 to TRBJ1-5; D remains unclear. The ends were cut back, 3 bases at V and 7 bases at J, with 4 bases in the middle. CDR1 is SNHLY, CDR2 FYNNEI, per germline. The CDR3 is made up of 11 amino acids. The chain's CDR3 is CASSDRQPQHF. CDR3 bases: TGTGCCAGCAGTGATCGGCAGCCCCAGCATTTT. Drawing the rest from reference TRBV2 and TRBJ1-5, the complete variable domain is EPEVTQTPSHQVTQMGQEVILRCVPISNHLYFYWYRQILGQKVEFLVSFYNNEISEKSEIFDDQFSVERPDGSNFTLKIRSTKLEDSAMYFCASSDRQPQHFGDGTRLSIL.

The rearrangement uses TRBV6-6 and TRBJ1-1; possibly TRBD1 for D (5 bases). Germline CDR1 reads MNHNY; CDR2 reads SVGAGI (reference sequence). CDR3 length: 14 amino acids. Trimming pared 0 bases from V and 5 bases from J, leaving 10 bases between. CDR3 in amino acids: CASSYSIRETEAFF. CDR3 DNA sequence: TGTGCCAGCAGTTACTCCATCAGGGAAACTGAAGCTTTCTTT.

The V gene is TRBV7-8, the J gene TRBJ2-1, with D tentatively TRBD2 (5 bases). Germline V gives CDR1 SGHVS, CDR2 FQNEAQ. The CDR3 is made up of 15 amino acids. The germline V and J ends were trimmed by 1 base and 7 bases, with 14 bases remaining between them. CDR3 in DNA: TGTGCCAGCAGCTTAGAGGGCGGGCTAGGGAATGAGCAGTTCTTC. Amino acids: CASSLEGGLGNEQFF. Full variable domain (remainder filled in from reference TRBV7-8 and TRBJ2-1): GAGVSQSPRYKVAKRGQDVALRCDPISGHVSLFWYQQALGQGPEFLTYFQNEAQLDKSGLPSDRFFAERPEGSVSTLKIQRTQQEDSAVYLCASSLEGGLGNEQFFGPGTRLTVL.

The chain carries TRBV2 and TRBJ2-3; 7 bases are shared with TRBD1. Germline V gene lookup returns CDR1 SNHLY and CDR2 FYNNEI. V lost 5 bases and J lost 5; bases outside the gene matches: 7. The CDR3 runs to 14 residues. The chain's CDR3 is CASSLQGQLDTQYF. In DNA, the CDR3 is TGTGCCAGCAGTCTACAGGGGCAATTAGATACGCAGTATTTT.

The chain recombines TRBV7-3 with TRBJ2-1, with TRBD2 identical over 7 bases. The V segment lost 5 bases and the J segment 9 bases; nucleotides outside the gene matches: 13. The CDR3 totals 15 residues. Germline CDR1 and CDR2: SGHTA and FQGTGA. DNA of the CDR3: TGTGCCAGCAGCCCCTTCGCCGCGGGAGCAAGTGAGCAGTTCTTC. As protein: CASSPFAAGASEQFF.

The rearrangement uses TRBV3-1 (or the pseudogene TRBV3-2) and TRBJ1-1, with TRBD1 as a possible D gene (5 bases). With 2 bases removed from V and 0 bases from J, the gap between germline ends came to 7 bases. CDR1 and CDR2 from the germline V gene are LGHDT and YNNKEL (reference sequence). The CDR3 spans 14 residues. For the CDR3, the DNA is TGTGCCAGCAGCCAAAGGACACTGAACACTGAAGCTTTCTTT. Its translation is CASSQRTLNTEAFF.

This clone was observed a single time. V is TRBV3-1 (or the pseudogene TRBV3-2) and J is TRBJ2-1, with a tentative D call TRBD2 (5 bases). Trimming removed 0 bases from V and 12 bases from J, with 12 bases in between. There are 13 residues in the CDR3. The V gene's germline CDR1 is LGHDT and CDR2 YNNKEL (reference sequence). The CDR3: CASSQEPGKGQFF. CDR3 in DNA: TGTGCCAGCAGCCAAGAGCCGGGGAAGGGGCAGTTCTTC.

V usage is TRBV3-1 (or the pseudogene TRBV3-2) and J usage is TRBJ2-2, with TRBD1 identical over 8 bases. The CDR3 is 16 residues long. Trimming at V came to 3 bases and at J to 2 bases, leaving 5 bases not matched to a gene. Germline CDR1 LGHDT, CDR2 YNNKEL (reference sequence). The CDR3 coding sequence is TGTGCCAGCAGCCACCCCGCAGGGGGCAACACCGGGGAGCTGTTTTTT. Encoded protein: CASSHPAGGNTGELFF.

The chain uses TRBV20-1 and TRBJ1-2; a possible D gene is TRBD1 (6 bases). The CDR3 is 12 residues long. CDR1 and CDR2 (germline): DFQATT, SNEGSKA (reference sequence). V dropped 3 bases and J dropped 10 bases, with 15 bases sitting between them. This CDR3 reads CSASPRGHDYTF. The CDR3 region has the DNA TGCAGTGCTAGTCCCCGGGGACACGACTACACCTTC.

The chain links TRBV11-2 to TRBJ2-2, with 12 bases fitting TRBD2. The length of the CDR3 is 18 residues. The V gene end was trimmed by 2 bases and the J gene end by 2 bases; junction bases not matched to a gene: 6. Germline V gives CDR1 SGHAT, CDR2 FQNNGV. CDR3 region: CASSLKASGRANTGELFF. In DNA, the CDR3 is TGTGCCAGCAGCTTAAAGGCTAGCGGGAGGGCTAACACCGGGGAGCTGTTTTTT.

The CDR3 sequence: CATSDSLTSGRLYEQYF. Written as DNA, the CDR3 is TGTGCCACCAGTGACTCCCTGACTAGCGGGAGACTCTACGAGCAGTACTTC. The J gene is TRBJ2-7, the V gene TRBV24-1; 12 bases line up with TRBD2. Trimming removed 4 bases from V and 3 bases from J; junction bases left unmatched: 9. There are 17 residues in the CDR3. The germline CDR1 and CDR2 sequences are KGHDR and SFDVKD.

The genes are TRBV24-1 and TRBJ2-1; 8 nucleotides match TRBD1. Germline V lookup: CDR1 KGHDR, CDR2 SFDVKD. The CDR3 runs 16 residues. The junction had 9 bases not matched to a gene; V was cut back by 4 bases and J by 5 bases. The CDR3, as DNA: TGTGCCACCAGTGACCCCGGACAGGGTCAAAACAATGAGCAGTTCTTC. Translation gives CATSDPGQGQNNEQFF.

The chain combines TRBV23-1 with TRBJ1-5; unclear D gene. TRBV23-1 is an ORF, and what it does is uncertain. The length of the CDR3 is 14 residues. V gave up 6 bases and J gave up 3 bases, with 12 bases separating them. As DNA, the CDR3 is TGCGCCAGCAGCCGGGAACAGTACAATCAGCCCCAGCATTTT. Protein: CASSREQYNQPQHF.

The gene calls are TRBV5-1 and TRBJ2-7, with 11 bases lining up with TRBD2. CDR3 size: 15 residues. Germline V gene data show CDR1 as SGHRS and CDR2 as YFSETQ. V shed 3 bases and J 2 bases; nucleotides not matched to a gene: 4. CDR3 bases: TGCGCCAGCAGCTGGGCTAGCGGGGGGACCTACGAGCAGTACTTC. Translating gives CASSWASGGTYEQYF.

The chain employs TRBV5-1 and TRBJ1-2, with TRBD1 matching over 10 bases. The CDR3 runs to 16 residues. Germline CDR1 and CDR2: SGHRS and YFSETQ. V was pared by 4 bases and J by 1 base, with 7 bases of the junction left unmatched. CDR3 amino acids: CASSLVGQGINYGYTF. The CDR3 DNA follows: TGCGCCAGCAGCCTTGTGGGACAGGGGATTAACTATGGCTACACCTTC.

The chain uses TRBV6-4 and TRBJ2-1; D is uncertain. This CDR3 spans 14 amino acids. The germline CDR1 and CDR2 sequences are MRHNA and SNTAGT. The V gene lost 0 bases and the J gene lost 11 bases, with 14 bases spanning the gap. CDR3 sequence: CASSDSLSGRQQFF. In DNA form, the CDR3 reads TGTGCCAGCAGTGACTCGTTGAGTGGGCGCCAGCAGTTCTTC.